This entry lists 15 T cell receptor beta chains sequenced from one sample in a study of control samples from healthy donors and cancer patients. The data were produced by immunoSEQ multiplex PCR, yet TCRdb's version contains in-frame clones alone and is incomplete. The sample holds some 190,000 clones. Sequences were obtained from blood. The source is a woman in her twenties or thirties in good health.

The chain couples TRBV4-2 to TRBJ1-2, with D unclear. Trimming removed 2 bases from V and 0 bases from J, with 22 bases in between. The CDR3 has 19 amino acids. Germline values: CDR1 LGHNA, CDR2 YNFKEQ. This chain's CDR3 is CASSQRLRGPLHANYGYTF. In DNA form, the CDR3 reads TGTGCCAGCAGCCAAAGATTACGAGGGCCCCTACACGCTAACTATGGCTACACCTTC.

The chain joins TRBV2 to TRBJ1-5; D is unresolved. The V end lost 3 bases, the J end lost 5 bases, and 8 bases lay between the germline ends. Germline V gene data show CDR1 as SNHLY and CDR2 as FYNNEI. The CDR3 contains 13 residues. CDR3 sequence reads: CASSDHGYQPQHF. CDR3 in DNA: TGTGCCAGCAGTGATCACGGGTATCAGCCCCAGCATTTT.

The V and J genes are TRBV5-6 and TRBJ2-7; maybe TRBD1 (6 bases). V was clipped by 5 bases and J by 6 bases, with 12 bases between them. Per germline, CDR1 SGHDT and CDR2 YYEEEE. The CDR3 sequence is 12 residues long. CDR3 sequence: CASSLQGPEQYF. The DNA for the CDR3 is TGTGCCAGCAGTCTACAGGGCCCCGAGCAGTACTTC.

V usage is TRBV2 and J usage is TRBJ2-5; 8 positions agree with TRBD2. The ends lost 5 bases at V and 5 bases at J; junction bases unmatched: 4. Germline assignment: CDR1 SNHLY and CDR2 FYNNEI. The CDR3 consists of 13 residues. DNA of the CDR3: TGTGCCAGCAGTTCCCGACTAGCGGAGACCCAGTACTTC. It yields the protein CASSSRLAETQYF.

The CDR3 loop is CASSQETAGGPNEQFF. The CDR3 DNA reads as TGTGCCAGCAGCCAAGAAACCGCGGGGGGGCCTAATGAGCAGTTCTTC. J is TRBJ2-1 and V is TRBV4-2; 9 bases map to TRBD2. The CDR3 consists of 16 residues. Germline V gene lookup returns CDR1 LGHNA and CDR2 YNFKEQ. With 0 bases clipped from V and 7 bases from J, the junction kept 7 bases outside the gene matches.

This chain joins TRBV25-1 and TRBJ1-1, with TRBD1 as a possible D gene (6 bases). The germline CDR1 and CDR2 sequences are MGHDK and SYGVNS. V lost 6 bases to trimming and J lost 0 bases, with 14 bases between them. The CDR3 is 15 residues long. The CDR3 reads CASRPQGPMNTEAFF. CDR3 DNA sequence: TGTGCCAGCAGGCCACAGGGACCCATGAACACTGAAGCTTTCTTT.

The chain carries TRBV15 and TRBJ2-5; 14 nucleotides agree with TRBD2. The trim removed 0 bases at V and 1 base at J, leaving 10 bases unmatched. In germline, CDR1 is LNHNV, CDR2 YYDKDF (reference sequence). This CDR3 spans 20 amino acids. This chain's CDR3 is CATSRDRPLGLAGGQETQYF. Written as DNA, the CDR3 is TGTGCCACCAGCAGAGATCGCCCTCTTGGACTAGCGGGGGGCCAAGAGACCCAGTACTTC.

The chain links TRBV21-1 to TRBJ1-1. TRBV21-1 is an annotated pseudogene. The CDR3 runs to 18 residues. The CDR3 coding sequence is TGTGCCAGCAGCCCCCCCCGGAAGGAAGAGGGTGATTGCACTGAAGCTTTCTTT. Residues: CASSPPRKEEGDCTEAFF.

The CDR3 loop reads CASSPQGGRGEKLFF. CDR3 sequence (DNA): TGTGCCAGCAGCCCTCAGGGGGGGAGAGGTGAAAAACTGTTTTTT. V gene TRBV28 combines with J gene TRBJ1-4, with TRBD1 identical over 7 bases. Germline values: CDR1 MDHEN, CDR2 SYDVKM. This CDR3 is built from 15 residues. Germline trimming cut 6 bases from V and 7 bases from J; bases unmatched to any gene: 11.

This chain connects TRBV6-5 to TRBJ2-7; D may correspond to TRBD1 or TRBD2 (6 bases each). The CDR3 length is 13 residues. Trimming stripped 6 bases from V and 3 bases from J, with 12 bases between. Germline V gene lookup returns CDR1 MNHEY and CDR2 SVGAGI. For the CDR3, the DNA is TGTGCCAGCAGGTGGCGGGACAACTACGAGCAGTACTTC. This gives the protein CASRWRDNYEQYF.

V gene TRBV6-6 combines with J gene TRBJ1-5; D is unclear. Trimming left V 2 bases short and J 6 bases short, with 8 bases between. The CDR3 contains 13 residues. Germline V gene lookup returns CDR1 MNHNY and CDR2 SVGAGI (reference sequence). The CDR3 coding sequence is TGTGCCAGCAGTTACGGGGAACGTCAGCCCCAGCATTTT. Encoded protein: CASSYGERQPQHF.

The rearrangement links TRBV7-8 to TRBJ2-2; 11 nucleotides agree with TRBD2. V shed 5 bases, J shed 5 bases, and the junction held 10 bases outside the gene matches. CDR1 is SGHVS and CDR2 is FQNEAQ in the germline V gene. The length of the CDR3 is 17 residues. The CDR3 region is CASSPRLAGRGTGELFF. Written as DNA, the CDR3 is TGTGCCAGCAGCCCCCGACTAGCGGGGAGAGGGACCGGGGAGCTGTTTTTT. Variable domain in full (rest from reference TRBV7-8 and TRBJ2-2): GAGVSQSPRYKVAKRGQDVALRCDPISGHVSLFWYQQALGQGPEFLTYFQNEAQLDKSGLPSDRFFAERPEGSVSTLKIQRTQQEDSAVYLCASSPRLAGRGTGELFFGEGSRLTVL.

The chain carries TRBV5-6 and TRBJ1-5; 9 positions match TRBD1. The V gene end was trimmed by 1 base and the J gene end by 7 bases; junction bases not matched to a gene: 6. Germline CDR1 and CDR2: SGHDT and YYEEEE. The CDR3 loop spans 15 amino acids. CDR3 region: CASSLSGQGLQPQHF. In nucleotides, the CDR3 is TGTGCCAGCAGCTTGTCGGGACAGGGCCTACAGCCCCAGCATTTT.

This rearrangement joins TRBV6-5 to TRBJ1-4; TRBD1 agrees at 7 bases. This CDR3 has 15 amino acids. Germline CDR1 reads MNHEY; CDR2 reads SVGAGI. With 2 bases clipped from V and 7 bases from J, the junction kept 7 bases outside the gene matches. The chain's CDR3 is CASSYTGQLFEKLFF. DNA of the CDR3: TGTGCCAGCAGTTACACGGGACAGTTGTTTGAAAAACTGTTTTTT.

This chain connects TRBV5-1 to TRBJ2-1, with TRBD1 matching over 8 bases. Germline assignment: CDR1 SGHRS and CDR2 YFSETQ. The CDR3 runs 13 residues. V shed 6 bases and J 8 bases; nucleotides not matched to a gene: 7. CDR3 amino acids: CASTDRGPDEQFF. The DNA of the CDR3 is TGCGCCAGCACCGACAGGGGCCCCGATGAGCAGTTCTTC.